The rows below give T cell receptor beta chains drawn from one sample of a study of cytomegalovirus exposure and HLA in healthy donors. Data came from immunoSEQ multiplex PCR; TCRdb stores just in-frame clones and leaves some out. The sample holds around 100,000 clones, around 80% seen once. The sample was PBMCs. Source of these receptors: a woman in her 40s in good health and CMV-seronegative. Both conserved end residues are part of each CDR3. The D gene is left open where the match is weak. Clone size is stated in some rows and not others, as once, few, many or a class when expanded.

CDR3: CASSVLAGEYNEQFF; DNA: TGCGCCAGCAGCGTACTAGCGGGAGAATACAATGAGCAGTTCTTC; size: -; D: TRBD2; J: TRBJ2-1; V: TRBV5-1
CDR3: CASSLNRVGVWYEQYF; DNA: TGTGCCAGCAGCCTAAACAGGGTAGGGGTATGGTACGAGCAGTACTTC; size: -; D: -; J: TRBJ2-7; V: TRBV28
CDR3: CASSLVYSNQPQHF; DNA: TGTGCCAGCAGCTTGGTCTATAGCAATCAGCCCCAGCATTTT; size: -; D: -; J: TRBJ1-5; V: TRBV5-5
CDR3: CASSFTLSSYEQYF; DNA: TGTGCCAGCAGCTTCACCCTCAGCTCCTACGAGCAGTACTTC; size: -; D: -; J: TRBJ2-7; V: TRBV2
CDR3: CASSQESVTVQFF; DNA: TGTGCCAGCAGCCAAGAAAGTGTCACGGTGCAGTTCTTC; size: once; D: -; J: TRBJ2-1; V: TRBV4-2
CDR3: CASSPRDRSYNEQFF; DNA: TGTGCCAGCAGCCCCCGGGACAGAAGTTACAATGAGCAGTTCTTC; size: -; D: TRBD1; J: TRBJ2-1; V: TRBV9
CDR3: CASKGTANYYGYTF; DNA: TGCGCCAGCAAGGGGACAGCAAATTACTATGGCTACACCTTC; size: -; D: TRBD1; J: TRBJ1-2; V: TRBV4-1
CDR3: CASSPRSGTSTDTQYF; DNA: TGTGCCAGCTCACCACGATCCGGGACTAGCACAGATACGCAGTATTTT; size: -; D: -; J: TRBJ2-3; V: TRBV18
CDR3: CASSRDRRDTQYF; DNA: TGTGCCAGCTCCCGGGACAGGAGGGATACGCAGTATTTT; size: -; D: TRBD1; J: TRBJ2-3; V: TRBV18
CDR3: CASSPWGVPYEQYF; DNA: TGTGCCAGCAGTCCGTGGGGGGTACCCTACGAGCAGTACTTC; size: -; D: -; J: TRBJ2-7; V: TRBV28
CDR3: CASSKANGTEDYNEQFF; DNA: TGTGCCAGCAGCAAAGCAAACGGGACAGAAGACTACAATGAGCAGTTCTTC; size: -; D: -; J: TRBJ2-1; V: TRBV21-1
CDR3: CASSLVWRETSAQYF; DNA: TGTGCCAGCAGCTTAGTCTGGCGGGAAACTTCAGCGCAGTATTTT; size: -; D: -; J: TRBJ2-3; V: TRBV7-2
CDR3: CASSLVKQGPNTEAFF; DNA: TGTGCCAGCAGCTTAGTTAAGCAGGGCCCGAACACTGAAGCTTTCTTT; size: -; D: -; J: TRBJ1-1; V: TRBV11-2